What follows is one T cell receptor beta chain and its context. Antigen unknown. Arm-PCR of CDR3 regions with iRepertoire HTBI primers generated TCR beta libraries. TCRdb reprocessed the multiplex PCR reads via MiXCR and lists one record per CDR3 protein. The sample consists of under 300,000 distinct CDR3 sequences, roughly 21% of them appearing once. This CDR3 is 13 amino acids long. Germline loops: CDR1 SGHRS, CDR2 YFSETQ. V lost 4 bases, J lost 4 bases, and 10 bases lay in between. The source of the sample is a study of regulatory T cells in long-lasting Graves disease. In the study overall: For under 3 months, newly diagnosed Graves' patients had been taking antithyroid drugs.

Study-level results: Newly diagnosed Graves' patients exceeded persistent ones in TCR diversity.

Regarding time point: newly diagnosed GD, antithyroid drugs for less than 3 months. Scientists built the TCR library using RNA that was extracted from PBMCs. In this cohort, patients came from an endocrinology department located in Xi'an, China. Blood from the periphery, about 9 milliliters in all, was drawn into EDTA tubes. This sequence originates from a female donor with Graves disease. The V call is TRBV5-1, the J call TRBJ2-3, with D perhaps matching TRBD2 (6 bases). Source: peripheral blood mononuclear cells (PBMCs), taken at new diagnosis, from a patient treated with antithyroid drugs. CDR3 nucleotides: TGCGCCAGCAGCGGAGGGGACTCAGATACGCAGTATTTT. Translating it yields CASSGGDSDTQYF.